Below, 29 T cell receptor beta chains from the same sample are listed, as sequenced in a study of blood T cells in healthy people across ages (dated by TCRdb to the mid-2010s). The library was made by 5' RACE. A second roughly 7 to 12 cycle PCR used a sample-barcoded 5' primer and a J-beta primer mix. The raw public reads went through TCRdb reprocessing: fastp at Q25, MiXCR clone calling, in-frame beta chains kept. All rows with the same CDR3 protein become a single entry with the most common DNA and genes. This sample holds fewer than 2,000,000 distinct CDR3 sequences; around 40% were observed only once. The top ten clones comprise 23% of the sample. The sequenced material came from blood. These receptors all come from a human donor in good health.

The rearrangement uses TRBV3-1 and TRBJ2-5; D is unresolved. Trimming took off 2 bases at V and 5 bases at J, with 6 bases between the two ends. The CDR3 totals 12 residues. Germline V gives CDR1 LGHDT, CDR2 YNNKEL (reference sequence). For the CDR3, the DNA is TGTGCCAGCAGCCAACAAGGGGAGACCCAGTACTTC. As protein: CASSQQGETQYF.

This clonotype occurred many times. The chain uses TRBV7-2 and TRBJ2-3, with a weak D call TRBD2 (6 bases). The V end was cut by 4 bases, the J end by 4 bases, with 15 bases between. Germline lookup yields CDR1 SGHTA and CDR2 FQGNSA. CDR3 length: 15 residues. The CDR3 region is CASSSGGVNSDTQYF. The CDR3 DNA reads as TGTGCCAGCAGCTCCGGCGGGGTCAACTCAGATACGCAGTATTTT.

This clonotype was seen a few times. The CDR3 nucleotides are TGTGCCAGCAGTTTGCCTATGGGGGACAACTCCTACGAGCAGTACTTC. Protein: CASSLPMGDNSYEQYF. This rearrangement joins TRBV28 to TRBJ2-7; a weak D match, TRBD1 (6 bases). The V gene's germline CDR1 is MDHEN and CDR2 SYDVKM. The CDR3 runs to 16 residues. V shed 3 bases and J shed 0 bases, with 15 bases lying between them.

This clonotype was seen a few times. The CDR3 here is CSAREGGMRQPQHF. The DNA of the CDR3 is TGCAGTGCTAGAGAAGGGGGAATGAGACAGCCCCAGCATTTT. V and J are TRBV20-1 and TRBJ1-5; maybe TRBD1 (6 bases). Germline-derived CDR1 and CDR2 are DFQATT and SNEGSKA (reference sequence). Between the trimmed V and J ends, which lost 0 bases and 7 bases, there was a span of 13 bases. The CDR3 has 14 residues.

This clonotype was seen a handful of times. The J gene is TRBJ2-7, the V gene TRBV2, with 7 bases that match TRBD2. CDR1 and CDR2 from the germline V gene are SNHLY and FYNNEI. Trimming took 5 bases from V and 6 from J; bases not matched to a gene: 13. The length of the CDR3 is 15 residues. The DNA for the CDR3 is TGTGCCAGCAGTAGATCTAGCGGCCGGAGGTCCGAGCAGTACTTC. Translated, it gives CASSRSSGRRSEQYF.

The genes are TRBV7-9 and TRBJ1-2; TRBD1 agrees at 11 bases. CDR1 and CDR2 (germline): SEHNR, FQNEAQ (reference sequence). The length of the CDR3 is 16 residues. V lost 5 bases to trimming and J lost 3 bases; unmatched junction nucleotides: 8. The CDR3 coding sequence is TGTGCCAGCAGCCCGGGACAGGGGGTTAGTTACTATGGCTACACCTTC. Amino acid sequence: CASSPGQGVSYYGYTF.

The sample holds a few counts of this clonotype. The genes are TRBV12-3 or TRBV12-4 and TRBJ1-5, with 10 bases identical to TRBD1. The CDR3 length is 16 residues. The V gene end was trimmed by 2 bases and the J gene end by 6 bases; junction bases not matched to a gene: 7. The CDR3: CASSLMGQGWSQPQHF. CDR3 bases: TGTGCCAGCAGTTTAATGGGACAGGGGTGGAGTCAGCCCCAGCATTTT.

The chain employs TRBV5-1 and TRBJ2-1, with 10 bases identical to TRBD2. Per the germline V gene, CDR1 is SGHRS and CDR2 is YFSETQ. This CDR3 spans 16 amino acids. Losses at the gene ends were 4 bases for V and 3 bases for J; bases not matched to a gene: 7. CDR3 nucleotide sequence: TGCGCCAGCAGCCTTAGAATAGCGGGGGGCTACAATGAGCAGTTCTTC. It translates to CASSLRIAGGYNEQFF.

The sample holds a few counts of this clonotype. Here the CDR3 DNA reads TGTGCCAGCAGCCCGAACCGGGGGGCGCGGGGCACAGATACGCAGTATTTT. This translates into CASSPNRGARGTDTQYF. The chain carries TRBV7-3 and TRBJ2-3; D possibly corresponds to TRBD2 (7 bases). V lost 5 bases, J lost 1 base, and 19 bases lay in between. The CDR3 length is 17 residues. Germline V gene sequence: CDR1 SGHTA, CDR2 FQGTGA.

This clonotype was observed a few times. The chain uses TRBV6-5 and TRBJ2-1, with TRBD2 matching over 10 bases. After removal of 6 bases from V and 7 bases from J, the junction contained 12 bases not matched to a gene. Germline V gene lookup returns CDR1 MNHEY and CDR2 SVGAGI. CDR3 length equals 16 residues. CDR3 sequence: CASRLYSGGAVNEQFF. The CDR3 DNA is TGTGCCAGCAGACTTTACAGCGGGGGGGCCGTAAATGAGCAGTTCTTC.

This clonotype was observed a few times. The rearrangement uses TRBV20-1 and TRBJ2-4, with D perhaps assigned TRBD1 or TRBD2 (5 bases each). Near its end, the DNA agrees better with TRBJ2-7, so the J call may be wrong. CDR3 length: 17 residues. Looked up from germline, CDR1 is DFQATT and CDR2 is SNEGSKA (reference sequence). The CDR3 DNA reads TGCAGTGCTAGAGATGGGTTAGGAGGTCTCACACAGGACGAGCAGTACTTC. Translating it yields CSARDGLGGLTQDEQYF.

V usage is TRBV4-1 and J usage is TRBJ2-4; 9 nucleotides line up with TRBD1. The end of the DNA fits TRBJ2-5 better, so the J call may be wrong. The CDR3 covers 16 residues. Per germline, CDR1 MGHRA and CDR2 YSYEKL. The CDR3 loop reads CASSQGGTGRTETQYF. The CDR3, as DNA: TGCGCCAGCAGCCAAGGGGGGACAGGGAGGACAGAGACCCAGTACTTC.

This clonotype was seen a handful of times. This CDR3 reads CASSRLGLDFDEQYF. CDR3 DNA: TGTGCCAGCAGCCGACTGGGACTCGATTTTGATGAGCAGTACTTC. V and J are TRBV9 and TRBJ2-7; perhaps TRBD2 as D (6 bases). V was cut by 4 bases and J by 7 bases, with 21 bases left in between. Germline lookup yields CDR1 SGDLS and CDR2 YYNGEE. CDR3 length equals 15 residues.

This clonotype was seen a handful of times. The V and J genes are TRBV7-6 and TRBJ2-5, with a tentative D call TRBD1 (5 bases). This CDR3 spans 16 amino acids. Trimming took 6 bases from V and 4 from J, leaving 21 bases between them. In germline, CDR1 is SGHVS, CDR2 FNYEAQ. The CDR3 protein is CASSLPPQGAGETQYF. CDR3 coding DNA: TGTGCCAGCAGTTTACCCCCGCAGGGTGCCGGAGAGACCCAGTACTTC.

The genes are TRBV20-1 and TRBJ1-4, with TRBD1 matching 8 bases. The CDR3 runs to 14 residues. Germline CDR1 is DFQATT and CDR2 is SNEGSKA (reference sequence). Germline trimming cut 2 bases from V and 10 bases from J; bases unmatched to any gene: 9. CDR3 in amino acids: CSARPGQGSGKLFF. The CDR3 bases are TGCAGTGCTAGACCTGGACAGGGAAGCGGAAAACTGTTTTTT.

The chain uses TRBV29-1 and TRBJ2-3; D uncertain. The CDR3 extends over 15 amino acids. Germline CDR1 is SQVTM and CDR2 is ANQGSEA. Trimming cost V 4 bases and J 1 base, with 15 bases left between them. The CDR3 sequence: CSVVGSESGTDTQYF. Here the CDR3 DNA reads TGCAGCGTTGTAGGATCTGAATCAGGCACAGATACGCAGTATTTT.

The chain carries TRBV4-2 and TRBJ1-1; no clear D. CDR3 length: 14 residues. CDR1 and CDR2 from the germline V gene are LGHNA and YNFKEQ. Trimming took 4 bases from V and 5 from J, leaving 14 bases between them. The CDR3 is CASSPRSGRTEAFF. The CDR3 DNA is TGTGCCAGCAGCCCCAGGAGTGGAAGGACTGAAGCTTTCTTT.

This clonotype was seen a few times. This chain joins TRBV20-1 and TRBJ2-1; 8 positions agree with TRBD2. Germline V gene lookup returns CDR1 DFQATT and CDR2 SNEGSKA (reference sequence). Trimming cost V 6 bases and J 8 bases; bases outside gene matches: 6. The CDR3 contains 12 residues. The CDR3 bases are TGCAGTGCGCGGGGGGCGCTGCATGAGCAGTTCTTC. This gives the protein CSARGALHEQFF.

The chain is built from TRBV6-5 and TRBJ2-2; TRBD1 matches at 8 bases. Germline V gives CDR1 MNHEY, CDR2 SVGAGI. J gave up 3 bases and V 5 bases, and 5 bases lay outside the gene matches. The CDR3 extends over 15 amino acids. CDR3: CASSRATGDTGELFF. The CDR3 DNA follows: TGTGCCAGCAGTAGAGCGACAGGGGACACCGGGGAGCTGTTTTTT.

This clonotype was seen only a few times. V and J are TRBV5-1 and TRBJ1-2; D is possibly TRBD1 (5 bases). Germline V gives CDR1 SGHRS, CDR2 YFSETQ. Trimming took 4 bases from V and 5 from J, leaving 12 bases between them. The CDR3 sequence is 13 residues long. CDR3 sequence (DNA): TGCGCCAGCAGCCGGGTTAAGGGGTATGGCTACACCTTC. Translation gives CASSRVKGYGYTF.

The V and J genes are TRBV27 and TRBJ2-7; D is perhaps TRBD2 (6 bases). With 6 bases removed from V and 0 bases from J, the gap between germline ends came to 15 bases. This CDR3 region has 15 residues. Germline CDR1 is MNHEY and CDR2 is SMNVEV (reference sequence). CDR3 in DNA: TGTGCCAGCAGACCGGGGCGGGGCGACTCCTACGAGCAGTACTTC. It translates to CASRPGRGDSYEQYF.

The chain links TRBV6-5 to TRBJ1-2; TRBD1 matches at 8 bases. The CDR3 runs 13 residues. Germline assignment: CDR1 MNHEY and CDR2 SVGAGI. J lost 8 bases, V lost 6 bases, and 8 bases had no gene match. The CDR3: CASRETGAGGYTF. CDR3 sequence (DNA): TGTGCCAGCAGAGAGACAGGGGCGGGAGGCTACACCTTC.

This clonotype was seen only a few times. The J gene is TRBJ1-3, the V gene TRBV4-2, with D unclear. The CDR3 has 15 residues. The V gene's germline CDR1 is LGHNA and CDR2 YNFKEQ. Between the trimmed V and J ends, which lost 4 bases and 7 bases, there was a span of 17 bases. CDR3 residues: CASSPPGEGSNTIYF. CDR3 sequence (DNA): TGTGCCAGCAGCCCCCCCGGGGAGGGTAGCAACACCATATATTTT.

The chain employs TRBV6-5 and TRBJ2-7; possibly TRBD1 for D (6 bases). This CDR3 comprises 15 residues. Between the trimmed V and J ends, which lost 6 bases and 0 bases, there was a span of 15 bases. From germline, CDR1 is MNHEY and CDR2 SVGAGI. This CDR3 is CASRYSQGHSYEQYF. The CDR3, as DNA: TGTGCCAGCAGATATTCCCAGGGGCACTCCTACGAGCAGTACTTC.

This clonotype showed up many times. The chain couples TRBV4-3 to TRBJ2-5; 13 bases fit TRBD2. The junction had 0 bases not matched to a gene; V was cut back by 1 base and J by 4 bases. The CDR3 runs 15 residues. Germline assignment: CDR1 LGHNA and CDR2 YSLEER. As DNA, the CDR3 is TGCGCCAGCAGCCAAGGGACTAGCGGGGGAGAGACCCAGTACTTC. This translates into CASSQGTSGGETQYF.

V usage is TRBV6-5 and J usage is TRBJ2-7; 11 nucleotides match TRBD2. Germline CDR1 and CDR2: MNHEY and SVGAGI. This CDR3 contains 17 residues. The junction had 12 bases not matched to a gene; V was cut back by 3 bases and J by 5 bases. The CDR3 DNA is TGTGCCAGCAGTTATTCTAGCGGGGGGCCGAGAGGCCACGAGCAGTACTTC. Translated: CASSYSSGGPRGHEQYF.

The CDR3 DNA reads TGTGCCATCAGGGTAGCCGGAGAGACCGGGGAGCTGTTTTTT. Translation: CAIRVAGETGELFF. The V and J genes are TRBV10-3 and TRBJ2-2; D uncertain. CDR3 size: 14 residues. Germline CDR1 and CDR2: ENHRY and SYGVKD. V was trimmed by 6 bases and J by 5 bases, leaving 13 bases between them.

This clonotype was seen a few times. This chain joins TRBV7-9 and TRBJ1-1; D is unresolved. From germline, CDR1 is SEHNR and CDR2 FQNEAQ (reference sequence). Between the trimmed V and J ends, which lost 2 bases and 0 bases, there was a span of 13 bases. CDR3 length: 16 residues. CDR3 nucleotides: TGTGCCAGCAGCTTAAGAGAGCTTACACTGAACACTGAAGCTTTCTTT. Translated: CASSLRELTLNTEAFF.

In its sample, this clonotype was seen a few times. The rearrangement uses TRBV28 and TRBJ2-1; 8 bases map to TRBD1. The J segment lost 12 bases and the V segment lost 5 bases, leaving 6 bases of the junction unmatched. The CDR3 is made up of 12 amino acids. Per germline, CDR1 MDHEN and CDR2 SYDVKM. CDR3 sequence (DNA): TGTGCCAGCAGTCTCGTTGGGACAGGGCAGTTCTTC. Residues: CASSLVGTGQFF.